A selection of T cell receptor beta chains follows, all from one sample in a study of technical replicates of blood from a few donors. The table came from immunoSEQ multiplex PCR; TCRdb's copy has only in-frame clones and leaves some out. Of some 14,000 clones listed, roughly 80% were seen once; the top ten hold more than 10%. Sequencing input: PBMCs. These receptors all stem from a human donor in good health. Both conserved end residues are part of each CDR3. D genes are given only for firm matches. Size is stated for part of the rows, as once, few or many counts, or as a class when the clone is expanded.

V gene,clone size,J gene,D gene,CDR3 DNA,CDR3 protein
TRBV30,-,TRBJ2-7,-,TGTGCTCCCAGGGGTGGAACCGGGCAGTACTTC,CAPRGGTGQYF
TRBV5-1,-,TRBJ1-2,-,TGCGCCAGCAGCTTGTCGCCCGACTCCAGTGGCTACACCTTC,CASSLSPDSSGYTF
TRBV4-1,few,TRBJ1-1,TRBD1,TGCGCCAGCAAACAGGGGGGGGGCACTGAAGCTTTCTTT,CASKQGGGTEAFF
TRBV28,-,TRBJ1-4,-,TGTGCCAGCAGTCTTAGTGAAAAACTGTTTTTT,CASSLSEKLFF
TRBV18,-,TRBJ2-3,-,TGTGCCAGCTCACCACCGGGGGACTTCACAGATACGCAGTATTTT,CASSPPGDFTDTQYF
TRBV2,-,TRBJ2-1,-,TGTGCCAGCAGTGAACTACCCCGCAATGAGCAGTTCTTC,CASSELPRNEQFF
TRBV9,-,TRBJ1-1,-,TGTGCCAGCAGCGTGAAAGGGGGAACTGAAGCTTTCTTT,CASSVKGGTEAFF
TRBV11-2,-,TRBJ2-1,-,TGTGCCAGCAGCTTAGATCAAGGGGTCAATGAGCAGTTCTTC,CASSLDQGVNEQFF
TRBV5-6,once,TRBJ2-7,-,TGTGCCAGCAGCTGGGAGGACAGGTTAGACGACGAGCAGTACTTC,CASSWEDRLDDEQYF
TRBV5-1,few,TRBJ1-1,-,TGCGCCAGCAGCTTGGACAGGGCAGATGAAGCTTTCTTT,CASSLDRADEAFF
TRBV11-3,-,TRBJ2-5,TRBD1,TGTGCCAGCAGCCCATCTACTACAGGGGGGGAGACCCAGTACTTC,CASSPSTTGGETQYF
TRBV6-1,-,TRBJ2-7,-,TGTGCCAGCAGTGAAAAGTCTGGGGCCTTCTTGGAGCAGTACTTC,CASSEKSGAFLEQYF
TRBV9,-,TRBJ2-1,-,TGTGCCAGCAGCTTTCAGCAGGGGTTGACCTACAATGAGCAGTTCTTC,CASSFQQGLTYNEQFF
TRBV5-1,-,TRBJ2-1,-,TGCGCCAGCAGCTTTGGAGGCGGATACAATGAGCAGTTCTTC,CASSFGGGYNEQFF
TRBV15,-,TRBJ1-1,TRBD1,TGTGCCACCAGCAGAGAAGCGGGGACAGGGGGCGCTGAAGCTTTCTTT,CATSREAGTGGAEAFF
TRBV6-1,-,TRBJ2-3,-,TGTGCCAGCAGTCCTTTTAGCACAGATACGCAGTATTTT,CASSPFSTDTQYF
TRBV5-1,-,TRBJ2-2,-,TGCGCCAGCAGCTATGATCCGACAGCGACCGGGGAGCTGTTTTTT,CASSYDPTATGELFF
TRBV19,-,TRBJ2-5,-,TGTGCCAGTAGCCGGACAGTCCAAGAGACCCAGTACTTC,CASSRTVQETQYF
TRBV6-1,-,TRBJ2-3,TRBD2,TGTGCCAGCAGTGAATTTAGGACTAGCGGCTCCACAGATACGCAGTATTTT,CASSEFRTSGSTDTQYF
TRBV5-1,-,TRBJ2-1,TRBD2,TGCGCCAGCAGCACGGGACTAGTATTCTACAATGAGCAGTTCTTC,CASSTGLVFYNEQFF
TRBV27,-,TRBJ2-5,-,TGTGCCAGCAGTTACTCCGGGAATAACCAAGAGACCCAGTACTTC,CASSYSGNNQETQYF
TRBV4-2,-,TRBJ2-7,-,TGTGCCAGCAGCCAACTGGGTCAGGGGATAGACGAGCAGTACTTC,CASSQLGQGIDEQYF
TRBV6-1,-,TRBJ2-7,-,TGTGCCAGCAGTCTTCAGGGGTGGCACGAGCAGTACTTC,CASSLQGWHEQYF
TRBV10-2,-,TRBJ2-1,-,TGCGCCAGCAGTGAGACACTAGGAAATGAGCAGTTCTTC,CASSETLGNEQFF
TRBV7-9,-,TRBJ1-5,-,TGTGCCAGCAGCTTGTCCGGGAACAATCAGCCCCAGCATTTT,CASSLSGNNQPQHF
TRBV28,few,TRBJ1-1,TRBD1,TGTGCCAGCACGGCAGGGGGTAGCACTGAAGCTTTCTTT,CASTAGGSTEAFF
TRBV6-6,-,TRBJ2-1,TRBD2,TGTGCCAGCAGTTTTAGCGGGAGGGGGGTTCTTGAGCAGTTCTTC,CASSFSGRGVLEQFF
TRBV11-1,-,TRBJ2-7,TRBD1,TGTGCCAGCAGCCCTGGGACAGGCTCCTACGAGCAGTACTTC,CASSPGTGSYEQYF